This TCR beta chain was sequenced for a study of CD4 T cells in relation to SARS-CoV-2 and coronaviruses. As for the study in general: TCR beta CDR3s were sequenced after roughly eleven-day antigen culture of PBMCs. The negative reference was HIV-1 Nef peptide pool or peptide-free culture. Study-wide findings and caveats: Roughly 65% of donors had memory CD4+ clonotypes crossrecognizing SARS-CoV-2 and common cold coronavirus spike. Crossreactive clones expanded significantly less to SARS-CoV-2 than monoreactive clones.

Generated by immunoSEQ multiplex PCR, the TCRdb table keeps only in-frame clones and is missing some. The data hold about 18,000 clones, with about 80% observed a single time. This clone was found a few times. Its antigen is unknown. CD4+ T cells from unexposed donors were obtained before the COVID-19 pandemic (2011-2018). After less than 11 days of culture, CD4+ T cells were isolated. Trimming cost V 4 bases and J 3 bases; bases outside gene matches: 11. CDR1 and CDR2 (germline): SGHRS, YFSETQ. This CDR3 spans 16 amino acids. Material: CD4+ T cells from PBMCs, cultured in vitro. The TCR comes from a human donor in good health. J is TRBJ1-2 and V is TRBV5-1, with 8 positions matching TRBD1. CDR3 in amino acids: CASSPDTGGVDYGYTF. The CDR3 DNA reads TGCGCCAGCAGCCCGGACACAGGGGGAGTTGACTATGGCTACACCTTC.